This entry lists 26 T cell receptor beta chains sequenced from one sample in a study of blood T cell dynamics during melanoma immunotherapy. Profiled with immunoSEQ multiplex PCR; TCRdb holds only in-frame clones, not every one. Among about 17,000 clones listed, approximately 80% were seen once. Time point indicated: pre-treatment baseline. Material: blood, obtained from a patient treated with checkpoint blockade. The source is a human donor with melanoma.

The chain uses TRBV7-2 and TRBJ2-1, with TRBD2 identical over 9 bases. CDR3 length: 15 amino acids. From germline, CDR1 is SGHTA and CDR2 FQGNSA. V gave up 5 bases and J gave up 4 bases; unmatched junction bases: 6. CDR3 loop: CASSPIAGVYNEQFF. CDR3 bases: TGTGCCAGCAGCCCTATAGCGGGAGTTTACAATGAGCAGTTCTTC. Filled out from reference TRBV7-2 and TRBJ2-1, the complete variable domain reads GAGVSQSPSNKVTEKGKDVELRCDPISGHTALYWYRQSLGQGLEFLIYFQGNSAPDKSGLPSDRFSAERTGGSVSTLTIQRTQQEDSAVYLCASSPIAGVYNEQFFGPGTRLTVL.

The CDR3 nucleotides are TGTGCCAGCAGCTTCCGGCGAGGGCGCGAGCAGTACTTC. Protein: CASSFRRGREQYF. This chain uses TRBV11-2 with TRBJ2-7; weak D call: TRBD2 (5 bases). This CDR3 has 13 residues. With 3 bases removed from V and 6 bases from J, the gap between germline ends came to 12 bases. The germline gives CDR1 SGHAT, CDR2 FQNNGV.

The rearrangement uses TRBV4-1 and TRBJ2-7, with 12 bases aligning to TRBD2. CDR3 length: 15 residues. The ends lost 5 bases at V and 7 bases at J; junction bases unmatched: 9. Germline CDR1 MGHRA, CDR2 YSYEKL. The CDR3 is CASSDGLAGLREQYF. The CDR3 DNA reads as TGCGCCAGCAGCGACGGACTAGCGGGACTTAGGGAGCAGTACTTC.

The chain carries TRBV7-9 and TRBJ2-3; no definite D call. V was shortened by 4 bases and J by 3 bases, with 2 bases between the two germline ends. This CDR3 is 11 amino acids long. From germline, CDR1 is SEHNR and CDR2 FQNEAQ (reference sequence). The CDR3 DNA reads TGTGCCAGCAGCTCAACAGATACGCAGTATTTT. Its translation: CASSSTDTQYF.

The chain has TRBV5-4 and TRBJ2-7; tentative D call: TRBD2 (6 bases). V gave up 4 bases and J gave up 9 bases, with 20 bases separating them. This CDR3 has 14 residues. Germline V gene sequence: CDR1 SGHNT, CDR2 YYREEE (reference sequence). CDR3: CASSPRDSGGVQYF. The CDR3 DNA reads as TGTGCCAGCAGCCCCCGGGACTCCGGCGGGGTGCAGTACTTC.

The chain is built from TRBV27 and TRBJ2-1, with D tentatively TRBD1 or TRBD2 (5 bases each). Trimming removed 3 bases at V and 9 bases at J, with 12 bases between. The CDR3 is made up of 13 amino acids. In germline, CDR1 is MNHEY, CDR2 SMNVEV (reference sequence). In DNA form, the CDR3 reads TGTGCCAGCAGTTTCGCGGGTAGGGGTGAGCAGTTCTTC. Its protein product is CASSFAGRGEQFF.

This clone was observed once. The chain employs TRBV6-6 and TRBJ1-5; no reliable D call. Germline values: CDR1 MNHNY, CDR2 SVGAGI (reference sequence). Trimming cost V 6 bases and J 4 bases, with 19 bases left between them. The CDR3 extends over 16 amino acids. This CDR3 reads CASRRNSIQENQPQHF. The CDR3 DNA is TGTGCCAGCAGGCGAAACTCCATCCAGGAGAATCAGCCCCAGCATTTT.

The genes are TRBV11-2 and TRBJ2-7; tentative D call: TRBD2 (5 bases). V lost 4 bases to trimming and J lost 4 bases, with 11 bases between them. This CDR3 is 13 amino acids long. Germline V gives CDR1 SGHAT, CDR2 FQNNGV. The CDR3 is CASSSARVYEQYF. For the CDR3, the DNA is TGTGCCAGCAGCTCCGCGAGGGTTTACGAGCAGTACTTC.

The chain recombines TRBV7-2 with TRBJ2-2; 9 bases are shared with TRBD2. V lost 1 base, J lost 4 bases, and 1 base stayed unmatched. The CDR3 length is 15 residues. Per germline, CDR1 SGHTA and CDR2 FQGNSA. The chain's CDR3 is CASSLVAGATGELFF. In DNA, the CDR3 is TGTGCCAGCAGCTTAGTAGCGGGAGCCACCGGGGAGCTGTTTTTT.

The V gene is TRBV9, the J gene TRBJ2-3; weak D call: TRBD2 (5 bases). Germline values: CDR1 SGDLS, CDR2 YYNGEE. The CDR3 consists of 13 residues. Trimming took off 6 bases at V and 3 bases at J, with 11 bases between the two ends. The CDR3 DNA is TGTGCCAGCAATCGGGATGGGACAGATACGCAGTATTTT. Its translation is CASNRDGTDTQYF.

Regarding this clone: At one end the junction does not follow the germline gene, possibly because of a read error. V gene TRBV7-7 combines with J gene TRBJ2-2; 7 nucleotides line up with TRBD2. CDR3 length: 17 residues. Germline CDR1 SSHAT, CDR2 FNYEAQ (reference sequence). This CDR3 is CASSLAGGSGKAGELFF. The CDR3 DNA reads TGTGCTAGCAGCTTAGCGGGCGGGAGCGGCAAAGCCGGGGAGCTGTTTTTT.

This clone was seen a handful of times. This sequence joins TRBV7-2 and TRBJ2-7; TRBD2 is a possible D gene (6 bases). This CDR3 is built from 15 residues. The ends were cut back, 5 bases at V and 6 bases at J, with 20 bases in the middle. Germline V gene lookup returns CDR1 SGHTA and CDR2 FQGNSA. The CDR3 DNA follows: TGTGCCAGCAGCAGTACAGGAGGGACGAGGGGCGAGCAGTACTTC. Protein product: CASSSTGGTRGEQYF.

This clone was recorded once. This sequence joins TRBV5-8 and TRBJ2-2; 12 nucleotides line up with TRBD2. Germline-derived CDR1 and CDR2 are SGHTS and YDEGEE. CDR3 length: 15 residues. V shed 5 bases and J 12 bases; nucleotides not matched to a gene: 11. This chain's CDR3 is CASSLRLAGALKLFF. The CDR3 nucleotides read TGTGCCAGCAGTCTCAGACTAGCGGGGGCTCTAAAGCTGTTTTTT. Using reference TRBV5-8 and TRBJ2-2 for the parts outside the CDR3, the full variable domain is EAGVTQSPTHLIKTRGQQATLRCSPISGHTSVYWYQQALGLGLQFLLWYDEGEERNRGNFPPRFSGRQFPNYSSELNVNALELEDSALYLCASSLRLAGALKLFFGEGSRLTVL.

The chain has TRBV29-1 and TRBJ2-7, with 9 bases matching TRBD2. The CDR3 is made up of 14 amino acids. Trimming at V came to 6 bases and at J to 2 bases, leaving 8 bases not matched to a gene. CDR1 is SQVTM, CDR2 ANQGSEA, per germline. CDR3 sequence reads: CSVQGQRGAYEQYF. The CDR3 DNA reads TGCAGCGTGCAGGGTCAGCGGGGGGCCTACGAGCAGTACTTC.

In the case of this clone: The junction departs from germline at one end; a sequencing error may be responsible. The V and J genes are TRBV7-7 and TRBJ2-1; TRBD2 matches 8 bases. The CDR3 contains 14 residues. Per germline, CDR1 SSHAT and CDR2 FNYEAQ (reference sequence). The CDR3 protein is CASSFTAGDNEQFF. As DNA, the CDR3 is TGTGCTAGCAGCTTTACAGCGGGAGACAATGAGCAGTTCTTC. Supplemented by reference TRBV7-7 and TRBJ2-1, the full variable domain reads GAGVSQSPRYKVTKRGQDVTLRCDPISSHATLYWYQQALGQGPEFLTYFNYEAQPDKSGLPSDRFSAERPEGSISTLTIQRTEQRDSAMYRCASSFTAGDNEQFFGPGTRLTVL.

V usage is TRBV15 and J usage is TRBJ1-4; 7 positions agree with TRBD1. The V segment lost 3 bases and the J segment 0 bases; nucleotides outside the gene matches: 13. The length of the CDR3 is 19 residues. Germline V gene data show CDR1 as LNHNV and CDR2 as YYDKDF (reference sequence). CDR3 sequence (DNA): TGTGCCACCAGCAGGGGAATGGGACAGCGTCTTGCAACTAATGAAAAACTGTTTTTT. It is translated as CATSRGMGQRLATNEKLFF.

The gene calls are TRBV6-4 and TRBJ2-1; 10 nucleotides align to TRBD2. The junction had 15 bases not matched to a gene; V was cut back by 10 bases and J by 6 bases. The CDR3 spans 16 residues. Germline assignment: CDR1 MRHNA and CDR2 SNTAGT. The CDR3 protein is CATANHGTSDFNEQFF. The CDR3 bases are TGTGCCACGGCTAATCACGGGACTAGCGACTTCAATGAGCAGTTCTTC.

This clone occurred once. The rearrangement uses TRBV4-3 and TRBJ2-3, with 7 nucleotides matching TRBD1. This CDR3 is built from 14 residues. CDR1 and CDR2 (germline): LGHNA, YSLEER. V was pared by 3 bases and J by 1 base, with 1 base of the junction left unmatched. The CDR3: CASSQGTGTDTQYF. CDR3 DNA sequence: TGCGCCAGCAGCCAGGGGACAGGCACAGATACGCAGTATTTT.

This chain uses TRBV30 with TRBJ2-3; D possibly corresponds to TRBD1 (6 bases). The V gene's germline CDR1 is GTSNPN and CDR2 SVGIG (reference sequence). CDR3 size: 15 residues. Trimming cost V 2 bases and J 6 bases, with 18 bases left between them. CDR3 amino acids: CAWSSQRDTLDTQYF. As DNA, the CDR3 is TGTGCCTGGAGTTCCCAGAGGGACACCTTGGATACGCAGTATTTT.

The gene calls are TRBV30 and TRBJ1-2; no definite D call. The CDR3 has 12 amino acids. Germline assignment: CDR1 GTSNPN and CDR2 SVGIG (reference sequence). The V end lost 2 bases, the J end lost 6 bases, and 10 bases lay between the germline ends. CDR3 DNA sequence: TGTGCCTGGAGTTGGCGTTTCAATGGCTACACCTTC. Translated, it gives CAWSWRFNGYTF. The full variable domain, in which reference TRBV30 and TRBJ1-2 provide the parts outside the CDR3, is SQTIHQWPATLVQPVGSPLSLECTVEGTSNPNLYWYRQAAGRGLQLLFYSVGIGQISSEVPQNLSASRPQDRQFILSSKKLLLSDSGFYLCAWSWRFNGYTFGSGTRLTVV.

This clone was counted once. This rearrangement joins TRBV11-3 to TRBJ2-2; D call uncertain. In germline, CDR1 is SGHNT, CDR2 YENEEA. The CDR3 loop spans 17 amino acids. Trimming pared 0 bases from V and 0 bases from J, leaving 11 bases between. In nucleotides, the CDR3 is TGTGCCAGCAGCTTAGATCTTACTCGAGCGAACACCGGGGAGCTGTTTTTT. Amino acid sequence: CASSLDLTRANTGELFF.

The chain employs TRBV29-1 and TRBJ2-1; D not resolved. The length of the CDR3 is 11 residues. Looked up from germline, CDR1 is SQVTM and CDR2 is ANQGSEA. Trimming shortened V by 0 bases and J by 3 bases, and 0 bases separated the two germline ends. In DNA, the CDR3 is TGCAGCGTTGAAGACTACAATGAGCAGTTCTTC. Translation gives CSVEDYNEQFF.

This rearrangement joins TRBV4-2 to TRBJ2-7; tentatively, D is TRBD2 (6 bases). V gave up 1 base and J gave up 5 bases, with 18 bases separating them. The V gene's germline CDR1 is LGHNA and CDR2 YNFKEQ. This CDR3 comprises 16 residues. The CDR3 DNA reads TGTGCCAGCAGCCAAGGAATAGGGGACTCGGGGGACGAGCAGTACTTC. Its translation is CASSQGIGDSGDEQYF.

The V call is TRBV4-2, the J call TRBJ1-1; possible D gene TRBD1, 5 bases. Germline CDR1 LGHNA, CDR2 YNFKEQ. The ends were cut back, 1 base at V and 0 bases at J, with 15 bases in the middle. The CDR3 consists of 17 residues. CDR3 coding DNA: TGTGCCAGCAGCCAAGTATCCGGGGCCTACATGAACACTGAAGCTTTCTTT. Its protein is CASSQVSGAYMNTEAFF.

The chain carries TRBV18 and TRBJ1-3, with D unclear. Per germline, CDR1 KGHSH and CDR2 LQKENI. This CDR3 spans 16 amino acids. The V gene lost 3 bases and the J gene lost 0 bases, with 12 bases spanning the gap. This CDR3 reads CASSPPGRLSGNTIYF. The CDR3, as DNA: TGTGCCAGCTCACCTCCCGGACGACTCTCTGGAAACACCATATATTTT.

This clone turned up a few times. CDR3 loop: CASSGEQVNTEAFF. In nucleotides, the CDR3 is TGCGCCAGCAGTGGAGAACAGGTGAACACTGAAGCTTTCTTT. The rearrangement links TRBV10-1 to TRBJ1-1, with TRBD1 as a possible D gene (5 bases). This CDR3 is 14 amino acids long. Trimming removed 4 bases at V and 0 bases at J, with 9 bases between. Germline V gene data show CDR1 as WNHNN and CDR2 as SYGVQD (reference sequence).